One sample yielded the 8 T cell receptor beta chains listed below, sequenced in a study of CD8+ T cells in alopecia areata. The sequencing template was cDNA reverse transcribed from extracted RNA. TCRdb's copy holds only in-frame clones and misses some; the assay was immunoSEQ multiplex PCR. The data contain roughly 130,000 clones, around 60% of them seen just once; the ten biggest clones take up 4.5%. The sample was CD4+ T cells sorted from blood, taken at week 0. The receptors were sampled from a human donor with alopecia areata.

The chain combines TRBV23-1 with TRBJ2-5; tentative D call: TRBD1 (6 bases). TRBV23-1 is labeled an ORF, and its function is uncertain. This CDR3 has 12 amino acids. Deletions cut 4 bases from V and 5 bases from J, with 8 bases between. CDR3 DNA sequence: TGCGCCAGCAGTCGTCAGGGGGAGACCCAGTACTTC. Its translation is CASSRQGETQYF.

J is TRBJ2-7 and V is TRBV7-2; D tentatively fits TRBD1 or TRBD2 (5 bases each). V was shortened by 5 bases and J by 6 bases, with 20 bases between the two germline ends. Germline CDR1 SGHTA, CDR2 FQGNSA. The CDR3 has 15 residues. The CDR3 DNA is TGTGCCAGCAGCCCGGGACCCCAAGACCTACTCGAGCAGTACTTC. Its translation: CASSPGPQDLLEQYF.

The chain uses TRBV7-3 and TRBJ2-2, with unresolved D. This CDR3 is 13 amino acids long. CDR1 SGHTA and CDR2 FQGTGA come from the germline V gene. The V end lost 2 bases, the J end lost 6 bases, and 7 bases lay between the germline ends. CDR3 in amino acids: CASSLVVAGELFF. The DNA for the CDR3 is TGTGCCAGCAGCTTAGTAGTGGCCGGGGAGCTGTTTTTT.

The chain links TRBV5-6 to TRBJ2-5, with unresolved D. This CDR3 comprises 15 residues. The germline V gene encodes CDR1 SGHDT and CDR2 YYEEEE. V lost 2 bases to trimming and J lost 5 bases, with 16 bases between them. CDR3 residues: CASSFNRLKGETQYF. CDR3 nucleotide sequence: TGTGCCAGCAGCTTTAATAGGCTGAAAGGGGAGACCCAGTACTTC.

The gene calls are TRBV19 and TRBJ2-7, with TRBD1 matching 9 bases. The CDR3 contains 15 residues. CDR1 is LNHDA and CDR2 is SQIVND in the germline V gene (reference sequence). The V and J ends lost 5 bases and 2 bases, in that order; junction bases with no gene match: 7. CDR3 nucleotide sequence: TGTGCCAGTAGTGCCTCGGGACAGGGCACCTACGAGCAGTACTTC. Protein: CASSASGQGTYEQYF. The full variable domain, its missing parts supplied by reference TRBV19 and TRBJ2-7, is DGGITQSPKYLFRKEGQNVTLSCEQNLNHDAMYWYRQDPGQGLRLIYYSQIVNDFQKGDIAEGYSVSREKKESFPLTVTSAQKNPTAFYLCASSASGQGTYEQYFGPGTRLTVT.

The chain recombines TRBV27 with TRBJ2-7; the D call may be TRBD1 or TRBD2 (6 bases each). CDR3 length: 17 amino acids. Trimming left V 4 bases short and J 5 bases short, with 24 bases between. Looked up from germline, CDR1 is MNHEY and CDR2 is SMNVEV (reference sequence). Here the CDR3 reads CASSYNPLGGRTNEQYF. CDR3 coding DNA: TGTGCCAGCAGTTACAATCCACTTGGGGGGCGGACTAACGAGCAGTACTTC.

CDR3 sequence (DNA): TGTGCCAGCAGCTGGGGGGCCCGGGGGACCGGGGAGCTGTTTTTT. Protein sequence: CASSWGARGTGELFF. The chain links TRBV7-2 to TRBJ2-2; either TRBD1 or TRBD2 may fit D (6 bases each). The length of the CDR3 is 15 residues. Germline lookup yields CDR1 SGHTA and CDR2 FQGNSA. With 4 bases removed from V and 5 bases from J, the gap between germline ends came to 14 bases.

The CDR3: CASSYGRWTSNQPQHF. Here the CDR3 DNA reads TGTGCCAGCAGTTACGGGAGGTGGACTAGCAATCAGCCCCAGCATTTT. The chain couples TRBV6-5 to TRBJ1-5; D call uncertain. CDR1 and CDR2 (germline): MNHEY, SVGAGI. The CDR3 covers 16 residues. V was cut by 2 bases and J by 0 bases, with 11 bases left in between.